This T cell receptor beta chain was recovered during a study of OX40 agonist ivuxolimab in advanced cancers. At the level of the study: At around 83% male, the cohort had a mean age of around 56 years, ranging from roughly 20 to 80.

The data were produced by immunoSEQ multiplex PCR, yet TCRdb's version contains in-frame clones alone and is incomplete. The sample holds roughly 52,000 clones; approximately 80% are singletons and the top ten take about 6%. To note about this clone: Its specificity is not known.

Overall study results and limits: Within 6 weeks, CD4+ and CD8+ blood T cells expanded clonally at 0.1 to 3.0 mg/kg.

The CDR3 spans 15 residues. Deletions cut 4 bases from V and 0 bases from J, with 10 bases between. The germline V gene has CDR1 MGHRA and CDR2 YSYEKL. The sequences come from CD4+ or CD8+ T cells sorted from blood, collected in a trial of the OX40 agonist ivuxolimab. V gene TRBV4-1 combines with J gene TRBJ1-3, with unresolved D. This clonotype was obtained from an adult with an advanced solid tumor such as melanoma, head and neck, liver or kidney cancer. The CDR3 loop is CASSPRAGSGNTIYF. In DNA, the CDR3 is TGCGCCAGCAGCCCCCGGGCAGGCTCTGGAAACACCATATATTTT.